This T cell receptor (beta chain) stems from a study of beta chain features in type 1 diabetes listed by TCRdb under 2018. In terms of the full investigation: Mean age, gender distribution, total cell number and subset yield were not different between patients and healthy donors. Across all samples, fewer than 110,000,000 sorted cells were examined, and cell number per subset correlated strongly with RNA yield. The study compared the TCRB repertoires of sorted circulating CD4+ T cell subsets in recently diagnosed type 1 diabetes patients with those in matched healthy donors. Naive and central memory subsets were obtained from all 30 or so donors, but regulatory and stem cell-like memory subsets were isolated from only 8 patients and 8 healthy donors.

The High Capacity cDNA Reverse Transcription Kit was used to reverse transcribe all of the isolated RNA, meaning that expressed TCRB transcripts were what got sequenced. Deep immunoSEQ sequencing was applied to naive, central memory and regulatory T cell samples, giving an average of roughly 3.5 million total reads per sample. After sorted cells were lysed in RLT buffer, RNA was extracted with DNase-treated RNeasy Micro or Mini kits, with the choice depending on cell number. Each cell subset was processed on its own to prevent cross-contamination, while patient and healthy donor samples were processed together. TCRB sequences were amplified from cDNA with the immunoSEQ multiplex PCR, producing 87-bp fragments spanning the CDR3 region. Amplicons were sequenced on the Illumina HiSeq platform. Under the source paper's analysis protocol: PCR bias was computationally corrected using synthetic template baselines, reads within Hamming distance 2 were collapsed, and singletons that could not be merged were discarded. Reads were aligned against IMGT so that V, D and J genes, CDR3 length and insertions or deletions at six rearrangement sites could be assigned. Within each subset, clonotype counts were normalized to sorted cell number, after which true diversity and Gini coefficients were computed with the tcR R package. The overlap coefficient, calculated on TCRB nucleotide sequences, was used to quantify repertoire sharing. TCRdb stores this immuneACCESS table with in-frame sequences only. Part of the clones is absent; in the studies checked, under half of the shortfall reflects unresolved V genes, and no reason is known for the rest. The V and J calls and clone size are taken from that table; D and trimming were inferred from the DNA. The sample table lists 300,000 to 400,000 clones, 9.3% of them with a count of one. The biggest ten clones account for roughly 1% of the sample.

The full study reports these points: Because cDNA was sequenced instead of genomic DNA, highly expressing activated cells could be over-represented, though the groups showed no difference in activation or CD3 levels. Because the HLA sub-analyses included only small numbers of individuals, any influence of HLA type on TCRB rearrangement was left unresolved. Shorter templates might be favored by PCR, yet because patient and control samples were amplified and corrected together, any such skew would affect both groups equally. At VDJ recombination sites, type 1 diabetes patients had fewer insertions and more deleted nucleotides, which implies abnormalities in thymic rearrangement. Type 1 diabetes patients showed a moderate but significant shortening of TCRB CDR3 length in all four CD4+ subsets. Naive, central memory and regulatory TCRB repertoires appeared to be more similar among patients than among healthy donors.

The germline V gene (reference sequence) yields MNHEY for CDR1 and SMNVEV for CDR2. At the junction V is shortened by 7 bases and J by 0 bases; bases outside the gene matches: 3. The CDR3, cysteine through phenylalanine, is 15 amino acids long. Only the CDR3 DNA stays, 45 bases, in frame from base 1. Each donor gave one peripheral blood draw, roughly 110 mL on average, collected into heparinised tubes. A BD FACSAria II and a panel including CD45RO, CCR7, CD25, CD127, CD95 and CD27 were used to sort naive, central memory, regulatory and stem cell-like memory CD4+ T cells. A purity above 98% was achieved for all sorted populations. PBMCs were isolated immediately by Lymphoprep density gradient centrifugation and stained directly without culture. To minimize batch effects, samples were stained and sorted in pairs, one healthy donor with one patient per experiment. On this clone: Its antigen has not been determined. Per-nucleotide qualities are absent, and no much larger clonotype sits a single base away.

What was sequenced was central memory CD4+ T cells from blood. The source is a man aged 30-40 years with type 1 diabetes. The V and J segments used are TRBV27 and TRBJ2-6; TRBD1 aligns with 7 central bases. The CDR3 protein is CASTDRASGANVLTF. The nucleotides read TGTGCCAGCACCGACAGGGCCTCTGGGGCCAACGTCCTGACTTTC.